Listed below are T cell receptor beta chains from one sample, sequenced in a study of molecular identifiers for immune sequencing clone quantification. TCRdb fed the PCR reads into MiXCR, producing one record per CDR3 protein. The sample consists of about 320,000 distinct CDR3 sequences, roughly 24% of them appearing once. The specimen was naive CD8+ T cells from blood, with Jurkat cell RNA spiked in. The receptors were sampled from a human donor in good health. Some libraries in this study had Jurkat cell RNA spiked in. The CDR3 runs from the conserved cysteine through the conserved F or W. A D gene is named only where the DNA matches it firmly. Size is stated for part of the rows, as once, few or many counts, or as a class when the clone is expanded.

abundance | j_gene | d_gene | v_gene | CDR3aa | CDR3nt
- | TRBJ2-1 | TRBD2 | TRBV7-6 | CASSLSSGTYNEQFF | TGTGCCAGCAGCTTATCTAGCGGGACCTACAATGAGCAGTTCTTC
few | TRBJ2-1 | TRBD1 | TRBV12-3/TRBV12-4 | CASRTGQGGRDEQFF | TGTGCCAGCAGGACGGGACAGGGCGGTAGAGATGAGCAGTTCTTC
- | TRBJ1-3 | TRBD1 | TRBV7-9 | CASSPRTGWMDTIYF | TGTGCCAGCAGCCCCCGGACAGGGTGGATGGACACCATATATTTT
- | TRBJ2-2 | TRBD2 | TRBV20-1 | CSAPSGMANTGELFF | TGCAGTGCTCCAAGCGGGATGGCGAACACCGGGGAGCTGTTTTTT
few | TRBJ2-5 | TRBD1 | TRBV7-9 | CASSLDRSQEPQYF | TGTGCCAGCAGCTTGGACAGGAGCCAAGAGCCCCAGTACTTC
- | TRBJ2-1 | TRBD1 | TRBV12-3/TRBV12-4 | CASSLERWDRKDEQFF | TGTGCCAGCAGTTTAGAAAGATGGGACAGGAAGGATGAGCAGTTCTTC
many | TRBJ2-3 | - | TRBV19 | CASSERGPPDTQYF | TGTGCCAGTAGCGAACGGGGCCCTCCAGATACGCAGTATTTT
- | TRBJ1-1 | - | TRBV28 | CASSPGRIKNTEAFF | TGTGCCAGCAGCCCCGGCAGAATCAAGAACACTGAAGCTTTCTTT
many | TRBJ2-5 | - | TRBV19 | CASSMDGGYEQETQYF | TGTGCCAGTAGTATGGACGGCGGGTACGAACAAGAGACCCAGTACTTC
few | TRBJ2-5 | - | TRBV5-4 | CASSFFRGLQETQYF | TGTGCCAGCAGCTTTTTCCGCGGGCTACAAGAGACCCAGTACTTC
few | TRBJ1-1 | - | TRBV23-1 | CASSPQLNTEAFF | TGCGCCAGCAGTCCGCAGCTGAACACTGAAGCTTTCTTT
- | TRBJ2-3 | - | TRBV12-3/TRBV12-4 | CASSLRTSTDTQYF | TGTGCCAGCAGTTTAAGAACCTCCACAGATACGCAGTATTTT
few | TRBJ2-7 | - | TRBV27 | CASSFLSDPEQYF | TGTGCCAGCAGTTTCCTGTCAGATCCCGAGCAGTACTTC
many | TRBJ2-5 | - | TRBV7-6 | CASSSRQPYQETQYF | TGTGCCAGCAGCTCCAGACAGCCGTACCAAGAGACCCAGTACTTC
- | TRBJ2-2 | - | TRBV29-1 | CSVHGANTGELFF | TGCAGCGTCCATGGGGCGAACACCGGGGAGCTGTTTTTT
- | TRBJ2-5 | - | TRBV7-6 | CASSPYSGWMETQYF | TGTGCCAGCAGCCCGTATAGCGGTTGGATGGAGACCCAGTACTTC
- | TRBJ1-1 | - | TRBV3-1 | CASSQGQAEAFF | TGTGCCAGCAGCCAGGGTCAGGCTGAAGCTTTCTTT
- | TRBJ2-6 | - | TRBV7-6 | CASSLVMGTGANVLTF | TGTGCCAGCAGCTTAGTTATGGGCACTGGGGCCAACGTCCTGACTTTC
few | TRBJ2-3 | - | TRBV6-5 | CASSYLGQDTQYF | TGTGCCAGCAGTTACCTGGGCCAAGATACGCAGTATTTT
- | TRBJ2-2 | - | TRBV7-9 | CASSPLGLNTGELFF | TGTGCCAGCAGCCCCCTGGGGCTAAACACCGGGGAGCTGTTTTTT
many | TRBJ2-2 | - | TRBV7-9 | CASSPPGTSYTGELFF | TGTGCCAGCAGCCCCCCAGGCACCTCCTACACCGGGGAGCTGTTTTTT
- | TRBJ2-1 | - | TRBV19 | CASSIDLEPSWGDEQFF | TGTGCCAGTAGTATAGATCTAGAGCCCTCGTGGGGCGATGAGCAGTTCTTC
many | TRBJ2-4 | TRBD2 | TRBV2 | CATRSSLTSGGPIAKNIQYF | TGTGCCACCCGCTCATCCCTGACTAGCGGGGGCCCTATAGCCAAAAACATTCAGTACTTC
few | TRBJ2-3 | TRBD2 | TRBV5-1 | CASRFGTASGRTDTQYF | TGCGCCAGCAGGTTTGGAACGGCTAGCGGGAGAACAGATACGCAGTATTTT